This TCR beta chain was identified in a study of T cell responses to AZD1222 COVID-19 vaccine. The method was immunoSEQ multiplex PCR; TCRdb's version includes in-frame clones alone and lacks a portion of them. The top ten clones hold around 4% of a sample with approximately 150,000 clones, under 95% of them seen once. This clone was detected once. The antigen is not known. Broader study findings: Spike-specific TCRs gained breadth and depth after people received two AZD1222 doses. Recipients of AZD1222 seropositive at baseline numbered only 5 to 7. Along spike, vaccine-associated CD4 TCRs were found throughout, with dominance at 160-218 and 743-854. The donors showed a predominance of white British ancestry and of females, with possible underestimation of clonal diversity.

V lost 6 bases to trimming and J lost 1 base; unmatched junction nucleotides: 10. The germline CDR1 and CDR2 sequences are SNHLY and FYNNEI. CDR3 length: 16 residues. The source material was peripheral blood, sampled on day 0 of MenACWY control vaccination. The genes are TRBV2 and TRBJ2-3, with 7 bases lining up with TRBD1. The receptor was derived from an adult in good health. This CDR3 is CASRRMTGMGTDTQYF. The CDR3, as DNA: TGTGCCAGCAGAAGAATGACAGGGATGGGCACAGATACGCAGTATTTT. Full variable domain (remainder filled in from reference TRBV2 and TRBJ2-3): EPEVTQTPSHQVTQMGQEVILRCVPISNHLYFYWYRQILGQKVEFLVSFYNNEISEKSEIFDDQFSVERPDGSNFTLKIRSTKLEDSAMYFCASRRMTGMGTDTQYFGPGTRLTVL.